This T cell receptor (beta chain) was documented in a study of siplizumab effects on memory and regulatory T cells. Overall study results and limits: Suppressive capability of dividing Tregs from siplizumab cultures went unverified.

The table lists this clone with a count of one. Its antigen remains unknown. Data came from immunoSEQ multiplex PCR; TCRdb stores just in-frame clones and leaves some out. The top ten clones hold roughly 1.3% of a sample with roughly 93,000 clones, roughly 94% of them seen once. Sequenced material: non-Treg CD4+ T cells sorted from blood. This sequence originates from a human donor in good health.

The CDR3 DNA is TGTGCCAGCAGCCGGGGGGTCGCAGCGGATACGCAGTATTTT. It codes for CASSRGVAADTQYF. The chain joins TRBV6-5 to TRBJ2-3; 7 bases line up with TRBD2. Germline V gene sequence: CDR1 MNHEY, CDR2 SVGAGI. V lost 6 bases to trimming and J lost 6 bases; unmatched junction nucleotides: 9. The CDR3 is 14 residues long.